This T cell receptor delta chain was recovered during a study of γδ T cells in repeated Plasmodium falciparum infection. Study as a whole: Sampling occurred at baseline, pre-infection for selected infections, and 21 days post-infection.

Both TRG and TRD chains were sequenced from each sorted sample. TCRdb re-analyzed the multiplex PCR reads via CATT. The repertoire holds around 50,000 delta-chain clones, roughly 1.9% seen once, with around 22% in the top ten. There are 17 residues in the CDR3. V trimming: 4 bases; J trimming: 2 bases; junction bases outside the gene matches: 18. Germline loops: CDR1 TVYSNPD, CDR2 GDNSRS (reference sequence). Vgamma9/Vdelta2+ and Vdelta2-negative gammadelta T cells were flow-sorted from PBMC for bulk sequencing. There are a few counts of this clone. A far larger clone is off by one base, so a read error is likely. Different DNA sequences within this sample yield the same CDR3.

Source material: gamma-delta T cells from blood. The TCR comes from a pool of human donors (malaria-infected and uninfected, not separated). The J gene is TRDJ1, the V gene TRDV3, with 8 bases matching TRDD2. TCRdb offers no J gene call, so here the DNA was matched to germline to obtain one. The chain's CDR3 is CASQASYRGWPTDKLIF. Written as DNA, the CDR3 is TGTGCCTCCCAAGCTTCCTACCGCGGCTGGCCGACCGATAAACTCATCTTT.